Reported below is one TCR beta chain. These data originate in a study of blood T cell repertoires in COVID-19. TCRdb keeps only in-frame clones here, not all; method: immunoSEQ multiplex PCR. The data show roughly 70,000 clones, with 70% to 80% seen just once and approximately 34% held by the top ten. CDR3 length: 16 residues. Per germline, CDR1 SQVTM and CDR2 ANQGSEA. The ends lost 4 bases at V and 1 base at J; junction bases unmatched: 10. J is TRBJ1-1 and V is TRBV29-1; 9 bases agree with TRBD1. This TCR was recovered from a woman aged 70 to 79 with acute or convalescent COVID-19. Source material: peripheral blood. CDR3 sequence: CSVGSWTGVGNTEAFF. CDR3 DNA: TGCAGCGTTGGATCCTGGACAGGGGTGGGGAACACTGAAGCTTTCTTT.